This entry lists 24 T cell receptor beta chains sequenced from one sample in a study of blood T cell repertoires in COVID-19. Repertoires were generated with immunoSEQ multiplex PCR, while TCRdb's copy carries only in-frame clones and drops some. The sample lists some 530,000 clones; around 85% were seen once. Sequenced material: peripheral blood. All receptors come from a human donor in a cohort sampled during active COVID-19.

V is TRBV7-9 and J is TRBJ1-1, with a possible D match to TRBD1 (5 bases). The germline gives CDR1 SEHNR, CDR2 FQNEAQ (reference sequence). The CDR3 contains 15 residues. Between the trimmed V and J ends, which lost 7 bases and 0 bases, there was a span of 15 bases. The CDR3 DNA reads TGTGCCAGCAACTATTTGCCAGGGTTGAACACTGAAGCTTTCTTT. Translating it yields CASNYLPGLNTEAFF.

This sequence joins TRBV7-8 and TRBJ2-1, with D perhaps TRBD1 (5 bases). Looked up from germline, CDR1 is SGHVS and CDR2 is FQNEAQ. Trimming took 6 bases from V and 1 from J, leaving 22 bases between them. CDR3 length equals 18 residues. CDR3 residues: CASRFRAGFRTSYNEQFF. The CDR3 nucleotides are TGTGCCAGCAGATTCCGGGCAGGGTTTCGGACGTCCTACAATGAGCAGTTCTTC.

The rearrangement uses TRBV6-1 and TRBJ2-7; no clear D. This CDR3 has 14 amino acids. CDR1 is MNHNS and CDR2 is SASEGT in the germline V gene. The V end lost 0 bases, the J end lost 0 bases, and 6 bases lay between the germline ends. In nucleotides, the CDR3 is TGTGCCAGCAGTGAAGCGAGCACCTCCTACGAGCAGTACTTC. Translated: CASSEASTSYEQYF.

V usage is TRBV28 and J usage is TRBJ2-1, with D possibly matching TRBD1 (5 bases). Germline CDR1 is MDHEN and CDR2 is SYDVKM. The V end was cut by 1 base, the J end by 4 bases, with 17 bases between. This CDR3 region has 17 residues. The CDR3 nucleotides read TGTGCCAGCAGTTTATTCCAGGGTTTGGGGTTTTACAATGAGCAGTTCTTC. It translates to CASSLFQGLGFYNEQFF.

V and J are TRBV6-5 and TRBJ2-3, with TRBD1 as a possible D gene (5 bases). This CDR3 is built from 15 residues. The V end was cut by 5 bases, the J end by 2 bases, with 14 bases between. The germline gives CDR1 MNHEY, CDR2 SVGAGI. CDR3 residues: CASSPQGAATDTQYF. The DNA of the CDR3 is TGTGCCAGCAGTCCTCAGGGCGCCGCCACAGATACGCAGTATTTT.

V and J are TRBV10-3 and TRBJ1-4; D not resolved. V gave up 0 bases and J gave up 0 bases, with 11 bases separating them. The CDR3 consists of 17 residues. The germline gives CDR1 ENHRY, CDR2 SYGVKD. The CDR3: CAISESAPSATNEKLFF. The CDR3 bases are TGTGCCATCAGTGAGTCAGCCCCTAGTGCAACTAATGAAAAACTGTTTTTT.

The V call is TRBV19, the J call TRBJ2-2; 10 bases agree with TRBD2. CDR1 and CDR2 (germline): LNHDA, SQIVND (reference sequence). The CDR3 spans 16 residues. Unmatched junction bases numbered 5, after V lost 1 base and J lost 6 bases. CDR3 sequence (DNA): TGTGCCAGTAGTATAGGCCTAGCGGGAGTTTCCGGGGAGCTGTTTTTT. Translation gives CASSIGLAGVSGELFF.

The J gene is TRBJ2-1, the V gene TRBV5-1, with 7 bases aligning to TRBD2. The CDR3 is 13 amino acids. Germline trimming cut 0 bases from V and 10 bases from J; bases unmatched to any gene: 4. Per germline, CDR1 SGHRS and CDR2 YFSETQ. As DNA, the CDR3 is TGCGCCAGCAGCTTGGGGGACTACCCCGAGCAGTTCTTC. The encoded protein is CASSLGDYPEQFF. The full variable domain, rest sourced from reference TRBV5-1 and TRBJ2-1, is KAGVTQTPRYLIKTRGQQVTLSCSPISGHRSVSWYQQTPGQGLQFLFEYFSETQRNKGNFPGRFSGRQFSNSRSEMNVSTLELGDSALYLCASSLGDYPEQFFGPGTRLTVL.

As DNA, the CDR3 is TGTGCCAGCAGCCCCCTGCGGGCTGAAGCTTTCTTT. Protein: CASSPLRAEAFF. V is TRBV7-2 and J is TRBJ1-1, with D unclear. CDR1 is SGHTA and CDR2 is FQGNSA in the germline V gene. V was cut by 5 bases and J by 6 bases, with 10 bases left in between. The CDR3 has 12 amino acids. The full variable domain, in which reference TRBV7-2 and TRBJ1-1 provide the parts outside the CDR3, is GAGVSQSPSNKVTEKGKDVELRCDPISGHTALYWYRQSLGQGLEFLIYFQGNSAPDKSGLPSDRFSAERTGGSVSTLTIQRTQQEDSAVYLCASSPLRAEAFFGQGTRLTVV.

The J gene is TRBJ2-7, the V gene TRBV6-1, with D tentatively TRBD1 (6 bases). Germline V CDR1 and CDR2: MNHNS, SASEGT. The germline V and J ends were trimmed by 0 bases and 6 bases, with 9 bases remaining between them. The CDR3 consists of 13 residues. The CDR3 sequence is CASSEARDTEQYF. DNA for the CDR3: TGTGCCAGCAGTGAAGCTCGGGACACCGAGCAGTACTTC.

The chain has TRBV4-1 and TRBJ1-6; D is ambiguous. Germline assignment: CDR1 MGHRA and CDR2 YSYEKL. V lost 3 bases and J 7 bases, leaving 10 bases between the germline ends. The CDR3 is made up of 14 amino acids. The CDR3 region has the DNA TGCGCCAGCAGCCAGTTACAGCGGAATTCACCCCTCCACTTT. Translated: CASSQLQRNSPLHF.

As regards this clone: The same CDR3 is also encoded by other DNA sequences in this sample. The J gene is TRBJ1-1, the V gene TRBV29-1; D is unclear. The V and J ends lost 4 bases and 1 base respectively, with 7 bases between them. The CDR3 loop spans 12 amino acids. In germline, CDR1 is SQVTM, CDR2 ANQGSEA. DNA for the CDR3: TGCAGCGTTGGCCGAGGGAACACTGAAGCTTTCTTT. It codes for CSVGRGNTEAFF.

The rearrangement uses TRBV9 and TRBJ2-3, with no clear D. This CDR3 contains 12 residues. Germline V CDR1 and CDR2: SGDLS, YYNGEE. The ends were cut back, 2 bases at V and 6 bases at J, with 7 bases in the middle. CDR3 coding DNA: TGTGCCAGCAGCGTTCTACCTGATACGCAGTATTTT. This codes for CASSVLPDTQYF.

This clone was seen just once. V usage is TRBV19 and J usage is TRBJ1-2; 7 positions agree with TRBD1. The V and J ends lost 0 bases and 4 bases, in that order; junction bases with no gene match: 14. The CDR3 is made up of 18 amino acids. CDR1 and CDR2 (germline): LNHDA, SQIVND (reference sequence). The DNA of the CDR3 is TGTGCCAGTAGTATAGACTTCTACAGGGGACCTTCCGGCTATGGCTACACCTTC. Its protein is CASSIDFYRGPSGYGYTF.

The CDR3 spells CASRSSLLNNEQFF. CDR3 nucleotides: TGCGCCAGCAGGTCCTCACTACTAAACAATGAGCAGTTCTTC. The chain employs TRBV5-1 and TRBJ2-1; the D is unclear. CDR1 is SGHRS, CDR2 YFSETQ, per germline. Trimming took off 5 bases at V and 5 bases at J, with 14 bases between the two ends. The CDR3 is made up of 14 amino acids. The whole variable domain, remainder taken from reference TRBV5-1 and TRBJ2-1, is KAGVTQTPRYLIKTRGQQVTLSCSPISGHRSVSWYQQTPGQGLQFLFEYFSETQRNKGNFPGRFSGRQFSNSRSEMNVSTLELGDSALYLCASRSSLLNNEQFFGPGTRLTVL.

This chain's CDR3 is CSVRDRAQNEQYF. In DNA form, the CDR3 reads TGCAGCGTCCGTGACAGGGCTCAGAACGAGCAGTACTTC. The V call is TRBV29-1, the J call TRBJ2-7; TRBD1 aligns across 7 bases. From germline, CDR1 is SQVTM and CDR2 ANQGSEA. With 6 bases clipped from V and 5 bases from J, the junction kept 10 bases outside the gene matches. There are 13 residues in the CDR3.

V usage is TRBV19 and J usage is TRBJ2-3; the D gene is possibly TRBD2 (6 bases). The V end lost 0 bases, the J end lost 3 bases, and 10 bases lay between the germline ends. The length of the CDR3 is 15 residues. Germline V gene lookup returns CDR1 LNHDA and CDR2 SQIVND (reference sequence). The CDR3: CASSIEGRPTDTQYF. CDR3 nucleotides: TGTGCCAGTAGTATAGAAGGGAGGCCGACAGATACGCAGTATTTT.

The chain employs TRBV9 and TRBJ2-3; D unclear. The germline gives CDR1 SGDLS, CDR2 YYNGEE. The CDR3 is 13 residues long. V was clipped by 0 bases and J by 4 bases, with 6 bases between them. The CDR3 loop is CASSVASADTQYF. The CDR3 DNA reads TGTGCCAGCAGCGTAGCAAGCGCAGATACGCAGTATTTT.

The V and J genes are TRBV19 and TRBJ1-4; 7 bases align to TRBD1. There are 16 residues in the CDR3. Germline CDR1 is LNHDA and CDR2 is SQIVND (reference sequence). Trimming at V came to 3 bases and at J to 3 bases, leaving 7 bases not matched to a gene. CDR3 protein: CASSISPGGANEKLFF. CDR3 DNA: TGTGCCAGTAGTATCAGCCCAGGGGGAGCTAATGAAAAACTGTTTTTT.

The genes are TRBV30 and TRBJ1-6; D ambiguous. From germline, CDR1 is GTSNPN and CDR2 SVGIG (reference sequence). The V end lost 0 bases, the J end lost 0 bases, and 18 bases lay between the germline ends. The CDR3 totals 19 residues. CDR3 DNA: TGTGCCTGGAGTGTACGGGAACTCCTGTTACGCTCCTATAATTCACCCCTCCACTTT. It codes for CAWSVRELLLRSYNSPLHF.

A single count supports this clone. The chain recombines TRBV27 with TRBJ2-5, with a tentative D call TRBD1 (6 bases). Germline V lookup: CDR1 MNHEY, CDR2 SMNVEV (reference sequence). V lost 4 bases and J lost 4, with 19 bases in between. The CDR3 length is 16 residues. CDR3: CASSSGQRRQRETQYF. The CDR3 nucleotides are TGTGCCAGCAGTTCTGGACAGCGTAGGCAACGAGAGACCCAGTACTTC.

CDR3 protein: CASSFSQWQPQHF. For the CDR3, the DNA is TGTGCCAGCAGCTTTTCCCAGTGGCAGCCCCAGCATTTT. The chain links TRBV7-2 to TRBJ1-5; D ambiguous. V was cut by 3 bases and J by 7 bases, with 10 bases left in between. Per the germline V gene, CDR1 is SGHTA and CDR2 is FQGNSA. This CDR3 has 13 amino acids.

This clone was observed a single time. The chain uses TRBV28 and TRBJ2-3; 7 nucleotides align to TRBD2. The trim removed 6 bases at V and 0 bases at J, leaving 6 bases unmatched. The CDR3 is made up of 15 amino acids. Germline CDR1 and CDR2: MDHEN and SYDVKM. The CDR3 DNA sequence: TGTGCCAGCAGCCCCGCGGGAGTTAGCACAGATACGCAGTATTTT. It codes for CASSPAGVSTDTQYF.

This clone was seen repeatedly, ten times or more. The V gene is TRBV7-9, the J gene TRBJ1-6, with unresolved D. The CDR3 is 15 amino acids. The V and J ends lost 5 bases and 6 bases respectively, with 14 bases between them. Germline V gene data show CDR1 as SEHNR and CDR2 as FQNEAQ (reference sequence). This chain's CDR3 is CASSDKAGGNSPLHF. In DNA, the CDR3 is TGTGCCAGCAGCGATAAGGCAGGTGGTAATTCACCCCTCCACTTT.